This T cell receptor beta chain was sequenced in a study of post-analysis software for immune sequencing data. Overall study: Disease trajectories encompassed relapsing-remitting, secondary progressive and progressive-relapsing multiple sclerosis. Study-wide points: Four or five TRBV segments (TRBV5-6, TRBV5-1 and TRBV20-1 among them) occurred more frequently in patients than in controls. For normalized Chao1 diversity, multiple sclerosis patients scored significantly lower than controls did.

Remarks on this clonotype: Its cognate antigen is unknown.

V was pared by 3 bases and J by 0 bases, with 11 bases of the junction left unmatched. The CDR3 is 18 amino acids. Germline-derived CDR1 and CDR2 are SGDLS and YYNGEE. TCR beta libraries were prepared from cDNA with unique molecular identifiers. Via MiXCR, TCRdb re-called the PCR reads, giving one row per CDR3 protein. Here the sample spans roughly 400,000 distinct CDR3 sequences, roughly 40% being singletons. The clonotype was recovered from a girl aged 2 to 10 with multiple sclerosis. The gene calls are TRBV9 and TRBJ1-2; TRBD1 aligns across 10 bases. The material sequenced was blood. The CDR3 DNA reads as TGTGCCAGCAGCGCATCGACAGGGGGCCACCCCCCTAACTATGGCTACACCTTC. It is translated as CASSASTGGHPPNYGYTF.